This TCR beta chain is from a study of Graves' ophthalmopathy and Graves' hyperthyroidism. This clonotype was counted between two and nine times. Amplification from RNA transcripts yielded the TCR beta CDR3 regions. HTBI primers primed a first-round RT-PCR, and a second-round multiplex PCR followed. MiXCR, run by TCRdb on the multiplex PCR reads, gives a single entry per CDR3 protein. The table includes approximately 1.2 million distinct CDR3 sequences, around a third detected once. V gave up 1 base and J gave up 8 bases; unmatched junction bases: 10. CDR3 length: 14 residues. CDR1 is DFQATT and CDR2 is SNEGSKA in the germline V gene (reference sequence).

The sequence was collected from an adult man with Graves' hyperthyroidism. V gene TRBV20-1 combines with J gene TRBJ1-1; 7 bases are shared with TRBD1. Sequencing used peripheral blood or thyroid tissue (not recorded which). This CDR3 reads CSARAPDRLGEAFF. CDR3 bases: TGCAGTGCTAGAGCCCCGGACAGGCTCGGAGAAGCTTTCTTT.